This T cell receptor beta chain originates from a study of T cell changes during pregnancy in multiple sclerosis (dated by TCRdb to between 2018 and 2021). With regard to the full study: Changes in the T cell repertoire over the course of pregnancy were examined in this study in women with multiple sclerosis.

Library preparation used the immunoSEQ multiplex PCR assay. Drawn from immuneACCESS, this table holds only the in-frame rearrangements with V and J called that TCRdb kept. Clones are partly lost; checked studies trace under half to an unresolved V gene and leave the rest unexplained. Recorded for this sample are 40,000 or so clones; around 90% of them occurred a single time. Roughly 13% of the sample lies in the top ten. The germline V gene (reference sequence) provides CDR1 LNHNV and CDR2 YYDKDF. Cut back by 1 base and 5 bases, the V and J ends lie 14 bases apart. From cysteine to phenylalanine, the CDR3 is 15 amino acids long. The sequence is cut down to CDR3 DNA, 45 bases in frame from base 1. Worth noting for this clone: Its target antigen remains unknown. No base quality values were provided; no much bigger clone lies one nucleotide off.

This specimen consisted of CD8+ T cells from peripheral blood mononuclear cells, obtained in the first trimester of pregnancy. This sequence uses TRBV15 and TRBJ1-1; the D region possibly corresponds to TRBD1 (5 bases align). The sequence was obtained from a female donor with multiple sclerosis, enrolled in a pregnancy study. The encoded CDR3 is CATSRVLQGGTEAFF. The DNA sequence follows: TGTGCCACCAGCAGAGTTCTGCAGGGAGGAACTGAAGCTTTCTTT.